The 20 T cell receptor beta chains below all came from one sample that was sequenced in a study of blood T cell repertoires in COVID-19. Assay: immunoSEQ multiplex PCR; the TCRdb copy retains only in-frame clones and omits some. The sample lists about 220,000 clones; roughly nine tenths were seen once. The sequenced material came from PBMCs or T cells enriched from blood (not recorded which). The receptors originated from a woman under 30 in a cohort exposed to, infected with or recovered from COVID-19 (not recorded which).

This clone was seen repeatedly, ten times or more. The CDR3 loop reads CAWSGGRGSSLSYEQYF. The CDR3 DNA sequence: TGTGCCTGGAGTGGAGGAAGAGGGAGTTCCCTCTCCTACGAGCAGTACTTC. V gene TRBV30 combines with J gene TRBJ2-7; tentatively, D is TRBD2 (5 bases). The V end was cut by 1 base, the J end by 0 bases, with 19 bases between. The CDR3 covers 17 residues. Germline loops: CDR1 GTSNPN, CDR2 SVGIG (reference sequence).

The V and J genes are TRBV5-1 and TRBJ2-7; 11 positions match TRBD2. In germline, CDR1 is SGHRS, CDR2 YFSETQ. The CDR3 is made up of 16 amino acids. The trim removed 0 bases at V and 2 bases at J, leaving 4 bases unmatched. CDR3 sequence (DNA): TGCGCCAGCAGCTTGGAAGTACTAGCGGGAGCCTACGAGCAGTACTTC. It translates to CASSLEVLAGAYEQYF.

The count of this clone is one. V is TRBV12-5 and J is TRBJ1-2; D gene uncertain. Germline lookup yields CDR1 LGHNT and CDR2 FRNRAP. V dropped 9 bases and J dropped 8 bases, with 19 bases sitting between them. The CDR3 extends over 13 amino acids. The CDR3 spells CARLPHSPGGYTF. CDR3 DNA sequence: TGTGCTAGGCTCCCACATTCACCGGGGGGCTACACCTTC.

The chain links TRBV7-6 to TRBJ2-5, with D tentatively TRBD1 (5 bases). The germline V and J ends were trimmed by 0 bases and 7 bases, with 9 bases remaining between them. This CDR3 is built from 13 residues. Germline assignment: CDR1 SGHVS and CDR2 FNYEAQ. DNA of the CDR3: TGTGCCAGCAGCTTAGCAGGGGATGGGACCCAGTACTTC. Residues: CASSLAGDGTQYF.

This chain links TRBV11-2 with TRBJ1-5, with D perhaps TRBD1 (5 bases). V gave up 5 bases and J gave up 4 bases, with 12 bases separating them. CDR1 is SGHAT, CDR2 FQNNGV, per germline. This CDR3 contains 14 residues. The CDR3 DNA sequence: TGTGCCAGCAGCCAAGGAGGGGCGAATCAGCCCCAGCATTTT. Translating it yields CASSQGGANQPQHF.

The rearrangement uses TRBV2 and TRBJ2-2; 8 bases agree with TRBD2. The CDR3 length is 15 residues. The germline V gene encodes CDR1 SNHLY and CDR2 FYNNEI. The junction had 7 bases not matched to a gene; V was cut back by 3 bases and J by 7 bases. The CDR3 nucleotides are TGTGCCAGCAGTGAGTTCGGGAGGGCTGGCGGGGAGCTGTTTTTT. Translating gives CASSEFGRAGGELFF. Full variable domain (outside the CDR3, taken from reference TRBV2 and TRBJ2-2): EPEVTQTPSHQVTQMGQEVILRCVPISNHLYFYWYRQILGQKVEFLVSFYNNEISEKSEIFDDQFSVERPDGSNFTLKIRSTKLEDSAMYFCASSEFGRAGGELFFGEGSRLTVL.

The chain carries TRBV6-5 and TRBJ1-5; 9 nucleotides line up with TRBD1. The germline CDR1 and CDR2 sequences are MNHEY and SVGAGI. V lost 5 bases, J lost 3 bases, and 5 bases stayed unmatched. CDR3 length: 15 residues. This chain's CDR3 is CASSTQQGANQPQHF. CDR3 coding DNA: TGTGCCAGCAGTACCCAACAGGGGGCCAATCAGCCCCAGCATTTT.

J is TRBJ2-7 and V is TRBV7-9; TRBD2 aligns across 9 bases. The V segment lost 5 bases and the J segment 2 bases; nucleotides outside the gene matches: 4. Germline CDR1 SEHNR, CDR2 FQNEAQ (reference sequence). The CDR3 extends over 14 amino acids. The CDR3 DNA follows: TGTGCCAGCAGCCCCCCTAGCGGGGCCTACGAGCAGTACTTC. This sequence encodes CASSPPSGAYEQYF.

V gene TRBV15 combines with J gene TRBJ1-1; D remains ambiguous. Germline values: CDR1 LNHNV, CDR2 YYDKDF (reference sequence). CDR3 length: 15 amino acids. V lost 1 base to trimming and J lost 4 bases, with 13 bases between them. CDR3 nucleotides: TGTGCCACCAGCAGAGTTTCCCCCGGCGGCACTGAAGCTTTCTTT. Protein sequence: CATSRVSPGGTEAFF. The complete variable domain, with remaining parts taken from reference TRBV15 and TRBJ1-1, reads DAMVIQNPRYQVTQFGKPVTLSCSQTLNHNVMYWYQQKSSQAPKLLFHYYDKDFNNEADTPDNFQSRRPNTSFCFLDIRSPGLGDTAMYLCATSRVSPGGTEAFFGQGTRLTVV.

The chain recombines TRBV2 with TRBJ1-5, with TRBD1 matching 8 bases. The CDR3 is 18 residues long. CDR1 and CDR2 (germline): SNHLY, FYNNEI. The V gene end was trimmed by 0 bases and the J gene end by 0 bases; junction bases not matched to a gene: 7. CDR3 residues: CASSEAGQGENSNQPQHF. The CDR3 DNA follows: TGTGCCAGCAGTGAAGCAGGACAGGGAGAAAATAGCAATCAGCCCCAGCATTTT.

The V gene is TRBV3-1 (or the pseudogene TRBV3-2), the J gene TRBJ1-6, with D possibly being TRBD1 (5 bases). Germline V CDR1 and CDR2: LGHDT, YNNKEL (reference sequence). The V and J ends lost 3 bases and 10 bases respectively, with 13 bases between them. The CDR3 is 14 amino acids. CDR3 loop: CASSHGTGDSPLHF. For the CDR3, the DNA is TGTGCCAGCAGCCACGGGACGGGGGACTCACCCCTCCACTTT.

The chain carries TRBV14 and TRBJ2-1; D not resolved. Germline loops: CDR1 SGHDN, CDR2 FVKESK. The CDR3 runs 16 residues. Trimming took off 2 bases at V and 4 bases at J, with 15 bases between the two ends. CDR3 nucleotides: TGTGCCAGCAGCCAACAAGGTAGCCTGGCGTACAATGAGCAGTTCTTC. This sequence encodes CASSQQGSLAYNEQFF. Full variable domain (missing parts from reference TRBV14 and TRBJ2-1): EAGVTQFPSHSVIEKGQTVTLRCDPISGHDNLYWYRRVMGKEIKFLLHFVKESKQDESGMPNNRFLAERTGGTYSTLKVQPAELEDSGVYFCASSQQGSLAYNEQFFGPGTRLTVL.

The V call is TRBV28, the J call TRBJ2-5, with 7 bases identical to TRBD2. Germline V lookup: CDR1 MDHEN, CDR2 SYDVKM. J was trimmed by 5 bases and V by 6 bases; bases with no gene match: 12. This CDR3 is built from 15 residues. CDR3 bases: TGTGCCAGCAGGATTATGGGGGGGGAGACGGAGACCCAGTACTTC. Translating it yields CASRIMGGETETQYF.

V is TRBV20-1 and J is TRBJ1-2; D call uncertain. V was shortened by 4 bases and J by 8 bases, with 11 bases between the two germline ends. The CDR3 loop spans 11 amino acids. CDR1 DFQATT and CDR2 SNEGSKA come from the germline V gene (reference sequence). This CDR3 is CSATWSGGYTF. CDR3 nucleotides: TGCAGTGCTACTTGGTCTGGCGGCTACACCTTC.

The CDR3: CAISETGDRFYEQYF. CDR3 nucleotide sequence: TGTGCCATCAGTGAAACGGGGGATAGATTCTACGAGCAGTACTTC. The rearrangement links TRBV10-3 to TRBJ2-7; tentatively, D is TRBD2 (6 bases). Trimming shortened V by 3 bases and J by 3 bases, and 15 bases separated the two germline ends. This CDR3 is 15 amino acids long. Germline-derived CDR1 and CDR2 are ENHRY and SYGVKD.

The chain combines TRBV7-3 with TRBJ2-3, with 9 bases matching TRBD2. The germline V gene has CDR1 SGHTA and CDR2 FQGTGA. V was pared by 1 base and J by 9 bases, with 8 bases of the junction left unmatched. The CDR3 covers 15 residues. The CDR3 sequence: CASSLMAGGHTTQYF. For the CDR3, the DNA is TGTGCCAGCAGCTTAATGGCGGGAGGGCACACAACGCAGTATTTT.

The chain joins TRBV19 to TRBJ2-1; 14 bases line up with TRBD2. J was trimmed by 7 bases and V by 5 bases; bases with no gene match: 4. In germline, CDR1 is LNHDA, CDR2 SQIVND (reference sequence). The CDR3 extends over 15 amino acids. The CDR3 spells CASSRRTSGRNEQFF. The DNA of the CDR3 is TGTGCCAGTAGTCGCCGGACTAGCGGGAGGAATGAGCAGTTCTTC.

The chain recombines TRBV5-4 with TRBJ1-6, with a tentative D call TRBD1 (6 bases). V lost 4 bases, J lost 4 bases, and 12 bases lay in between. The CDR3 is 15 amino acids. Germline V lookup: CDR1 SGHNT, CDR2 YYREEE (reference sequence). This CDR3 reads CASSSGTLYNSPLHF. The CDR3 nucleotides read TGTGCCAGCAGCAGCGGGACATTGTATAATTCACCCCTCCACTTT.

The CDR3 reads CASSFVARLTGASNQPQHF. CDR3 sequence (DNA): TGTGCCAGCAGTTTTGTTGCCCGACTAACAGGGGCTAGCAATCAGCCCCAGCATTTT. The chain combines TRBV28 with TRBJ1-5; 7 bases are a match to TRBD1. This CDR3 has 19 amino acids. Germline V lookup: CDR1 MDHEN, CDR2 SYDVKM. Trimming removed 3 bases from V and 0 bases from J; junction bases left unmatched: 14.

The CDR3 is CASSDPGGNRHTIYF. In DNA, the CDR3 is TGTGCCAGCAGTGACCCAGGGGGAAATCGTCACACCATATATTTT. The chain carries TRBV28 and TRBJ1-3; 7 bases are shared with TRBD1. Germline V gene lookup returns CDR1 MDHEN and CDR2 SYDVKM. The CDR3 extends over 15 amino acids. The J segment lost 8 bases and the V segment lost 5 bases, leaving 12 bases of the junction unmatched.